The 18 T cell receptor beta chains given below trace back to one sample, sequenced in a study of blood T cell repertoires in COVID-19. TCRdb's copy holds only in-frame clones and misses some; the assay was immunoSEQ multiplex PCR. The sample consists of 68,000 or so clones, around 80% of them appearing once. Sequencing used peripheral blood. These receptors were collected from a human donor in a cohort sampled during active COVID-19.

The V gene is TRBV27, the J gene TRBJ2-5; 14 bases map to TRBD2. The V segment lost 5 bases and the J segment 2 bases; nucleotides outside the gene matches: 7. The CDR3 spans 17 residues. Germline V gene sequence: CDR1 MNHEY, CDR2 SMNVEV (reference sequence). The CDR3, as DNA: TGTGCCAGCAGTCCTAGACTAGCGGGAGGGCGACAAGAGACCCAGTACTTC. It specifies CASSPRLAGGRQETQYF.

As DNA, the CDR3 is TGCAGCGTGGAACAGGGGGCGCTAAGTAATGAAAAACTGTTTTTT. It encodes CSVEQGALSNEKLFF. The chain has TRBV29-1 and TRBJ1-4; TRBD1 aligns across 9 bases. Per the germline V gene, CDR1 is SQVTM and CDR2 is ANQGSEA. The trim removed 6 bases at V and 4 bases at J, leaving 9 bases unmatched. The CDR3 has 15 residues.

The genes are TRBV7-2 and TRBJ2-1; 9 positions agree with TRBD2. The CDR3 contains 14 residues. After removal of 5 bases from V and 7 bases from J, the junction contained 6 bases not matched to a gene. The germline gives CDR1 SGHTA, CDR2 FQGNSA. The CDR3 sequence is CASSAIAGVNEQFF. DNA for the CDR3: TGTGCCAGCAGCGCCATAGCGGGAGTAAATGAGCAGTTCTTC.

V and J are TRBV7-9 and TRBJ2-1; D is uncertain. Germline CDR1 and CDR2: SEHNR and FQNEAQ (reference sequence). The V end lost 2 bases, the J end lost 3 bases, and 2 bases lay between the germline ends. The CDR3 totals 12 residues. DNA for the CDR3: TGTGCCAGCAGCTTATACTACAATGAGCAGTTCTTC. Its protein is CASSLYYNEQFF.

The sample holds one count of this clone. The CDR3: CASSLTGRYEQYF. The CDR3 DNA follows: TGTGCCAGCAGCCTAACAGGGCGATACGAGCAGTACTTC. V usage is TRBV6-5 and J usage is TRBJ2-7; D might be TRBD1 (6 bases). The V end lost 6 bases, the J end lost 4 bases, and 13 bases lay between the germline ends. CDR1 and CDR2 from the germline V gene are MNHEY and SVGAGI. The CDR3 is made up of 13 amino acids.

This rearrangement joins TRBV7-9 to TRBJ2-7, with 9 nucleotides matching TRBD1. The germline gives CDR1 SEHNR, CDR2 FQNEAQ (reference sequence). The CDR3 runs 15 residues. Trimming at V came to 5 bases and at J to 6 bases, leaving 11 bases not matched to a gene. The CDR3 sequence: CASSRLGQGLSEQYF. CDR3 coding DNA: TGTGCCAGCAGCCGCCTGGGACAGGGCTTGAGCGAGCAGTACTTC.

Note on this clone: Different DNA sequences within this sample yield the same CDR3. The genes are TRBV7-2 and TRBJ2-3; TRBD2 matches 9 bases. V lost 5 bases and J lost 1; bases outside the gene matches: 4. CDR1 and CDR2 (germline): SGHTA, FQGNSA. There are 15 residues in the CDR3. In DNA form, the CDR3 reads TGTGCCAGCAGCCCCGTAGCGGGGGGCACAGATACGCAGTATTTT. It encodes CASSPVAGGTDTQYF.

This CDR3 reads CASSGATQGREQFF. The CDR3 DNA reads TGTGCCAGCAGTGGAGCCACCCAGGGTCGCGAGCAGTTCTTC. The chain carries TRBV2 and TRBJ2-1; possibly TRBD1 for D (5 bases). The CDR3 is made up of 14 amino acids. Germline values: CDR1 SNHLY, CDR2 FYNNEI. Between the trimmed V and J ends, which lost 4 bases and 10 bases, there was a span of 17 bases.

V usage is TRBV23-1 and J usage is TRBJ1-6, with D tentatively TRBD1 (5 bases). TRBV23-1 is annotated as an ORF whose role is uncertain. V was cut by 1 base and J by 6 bases, with 10 bases left in between. The length of the CDR3 is 15 residues. Here the CDR3 DNA reads TGCGCCAGCAGTCAATGGGCCAGGGTTAATTCACCCCTCCACTTT. Translation: CASSQWARVNSPLHF.

The chain is built from TRBV11-1 and TRBJ2-5; the D gene is possibly TRBD1 (6 bases). The CDR3 contains 15 residues. Germline V lookup: CDR1 SGHAT, CDR2 FQDESV (reference sequence). Trimming removed 5 bases at V and 4 bases at J, with 17 bases between. Here the CDR3 DNA reads TGTGCCAGCAGCCCTGAGGGGGAAGGGCGAGAGACCCAGTACTTC. This gives the protein CASSPEGEGRETQYF.

This chain joins TRBV12-3 or TRBV12-4 and TRBJ1-1; TRBD1 aligns across 7 bases. J lost 1 base, V lost 6 bases, and 2 bases had no gene match. This CDR3 region has 13 residues. The CDR3: CASSRTGNTEAFF. The DNA for the CDR3 is TGTGCCAGCAGCCGGACAGGGAACACTGAAGCTTTCTTT.

CDR3 in amino acids: CASSPERSQSYEQYF. Written as DNA, the CDR3 is TGTGCCAGCAGCCCGGAGCGGTCCCAATCCTACGAGCAGTACTTC. This chain links TRBV6-5 with TRBJ2-7, with D maybe TRBD2 (5 bases). This CDR3 has 15 residues. Germline V gene sequence: CDR1 MNHEY, CDR2 SVGAGI. V lost 6 bases, J lost 1 base, and 16 bases lay in between.

The chain carries TRBV7-8 and TRBJ1-4, with no clear D. V was clipped by 0 bases and J by 7 bases, with 9 bases between them. The CDR3 extends over 14 amino acids. From germline, CDR1 is SGHVS and CDR2 FQNEAQ. In DNA form, the CDR3 reads TGTGCCAGCAGCTTAGCACCAAGGAGTGAAAAACTGTTTTTT. It translates to CASSLAPRSEKLFF.

V and J are TRBV6-5 and TRBJ2-3; 7 nucleotides align to TRBD2. CDR1 is MNHEY, CDR2 SVGAGI, per germline. CDR3 length equals 15 residues. The junction had 13 bases not matched to a gene; V was cut back by 7 bases and J by 6 bases. Here the CDR3 reads CASTQVGTIGDTQYF. CDR3 nucleotides: TGTGCCAGCACCCAAGTGGGGACTATTGGGGATACGCAGTATTTT.

This clone was recorded many times. This chain's CDR3 is CASSWTSGNSEQFF. The CDR3 DNA sequence: TGTGCCAGCTCGTGGACTAGCGGGAATAGTGAGCAGTTCTTC. The chain joins TRBV7-2 to TRBJ2-1; 12 bases fit TRBD2. V lost 8 bases and J lost 9; bases outside the gene matches: 8. The CDR3 is 14 residues long. Germline loops: CDR1 SGHTA, CDR2 FQGNSA.

J is TRBJ2-7 and V is TRBV30; 10 bases are shared with TRBD2. Losses at the gene ends were 1 base for V and 4 bases for J; bases not matched to a gene: 7. The CDR3 is 15 residues long. Looked up from germline, CDR1 is GTSNPN and CDR2 is SVGIG (reference sequence). CDR3 sequence: CAWSAPGLARYEQYF. CDR3 nucleotides: TGTGCCTGGAGTGCACCGGGACTAGCGAGGTACGAGCAGTACTTC. Variable domain in full (rest from reference TRBV30 and TRBJ2-7): SQTIHQWPATLVQPVGSPLSLECTVEGTSNPNLYWYRQAAGRGLQLLFYSVGIGQISSEVPQNLSASRPQDRQFILSSKKLLLSDSGFYLCAWSAPGLARYEQYFGPGTRLTVT.

This clone was counted a single time. The chain is built from TRBV28 and TRBJ2-3; D possibly corresponds to TRBD2 (7 bases). This CDR3 is 13 amino acids long. Per germline, CDR1 MDHEN and CDR2 SYDVKM. V was trimmed by 6 bases and J by 3 bases, leaving 10 bases between them. Here the CDR3 DNA reads TGTGCCAGCAGGAGGGGGGGGACAGATACGCAGTATTTT. It codes for CASRRGGTDTQYF.

This rearrangement joins TRBV10-2 to TRBJ2-1; the D is unclear. This CDR3 is built from 13 residues. Trimming left V 0 bases short and J 10 bases short, with 10 bases between. Looked up from germline, CDR1 is WSHSY and CDR2 is SAAADI. CDR3 sequence: CASSESTPWEQFF. The CDR3 DNA sequence: TGCGCCAGCAGTGAGTCGACTCCCTGGGAGCAGTTCTTC.